Listed here are 19 T cell receptor beta chains from one sample, sequenced in a study of blood T cells in healthy people across ages. The use of a sample-barcoded 5' primer and a J-beta primer mix characterized a second PCR of about 7 to 12 cycles. TCRdb re-called the 5' RACE reads with MiXCR, one entry per CDR3 protein. The table lists 1.5 million to 2 million distinct CDR3 sequences, about 49% of them singletons. What was sequenced was blood. The receptors originated from a woman in her 40s in good health.

This clonotype was seen a handful of times. The rearrangement uses TRBV6-5 and TRBJ2-3, with D perhaps matching TRBD2 (6 bases). Trimming left V 4 bases short and J 7 bases short, with 18 bases between. This CDR3 contains 15 residues. Germline CDR1 MNHEY, CDR2 SVGAGI. This CDR3 reads CASSSTGRWPYTQYF. The CDR3 region has the DNA TGTGCCAGCAGTTCCACGGGGAGGTGGCCTTATACGCAGTATTTT.

The chain combines TRBV21-1 with TRBJ2-7. TRBV21-1 is tagged as a pseudogene. The CDR3 has 12 amino acids. CDR3 region: CAPLGISYEQYF. CDR3 nucleotides: TGTGCTCCTCTCGGGATCTCCTACGAGCAGTACTTC.

This clonotype has a handful of counts. The gene calls are TRBV24-1 and TRBJ2-5, with 7 bases matching TRBD1. The length of the CDR3 is 16 residues. The V gene's germline CDR1 is KGHDR and CDR2 SFDVKD. The V and J ends lost 9 bases and 5 bases, in that order; junction bases with no gene match: 17. The DNA of the CDR3 is TGTGCCACCTCCCTGACAGGGAGCCCCGCTAAGGAGACCCAGTACTTC. Translating it yields CATSLTGSPAKETQYF.

This clonotype came up a few times. V and J are TRBV29-1 and TRBJ1-2; D is ambiguous. This CDR3 comprises 11 residues. The germline V gene has CDR1 SQVTM and CDR2 ANQGSEA. V dropped 2 bases and J dropped 8 bases, with 9 bases sitting between them. The chain's CDR3 is CSVEKAEGYTF. The CDR3 DNA reads as TGCAGCGTTGAAAAGGCTGAAGGCTACACCTTC.

V and J are TRBV6-1 and TRBJ1-3; D might be TRBD1 (5 bases). V lost 3 bases and J 0 bases, leaving 18 bases between the germline ends. CDR1 and CDR2 from the germline V gene are MNHNS and SASEGT. CDR3 length: 18 amino acids. The CDR3 reads CASSEGPSLRFSGNTIYF. The CDR3 DNA reads TGTGCCAGCAGTGAGGGACCGAGCCTTCGATTCTCTGGAAACACCATATATTTT.

The rearrangement links TRBV4-3 to TRBJ1-1; no firm D call. This CDR3 has 15 amino acids. V gave up 6 bases and J gave up 5 bases, with 19 bases separating them. The germline V gene has CDR1 LGHNA and CDR2 YSLEER. The CDR3, as DNA: TGCGCCAGCAGTCAATCCTCGGGGAGGAGGACTGAAGCTTTCTTT. Translated, it gives CASSQSSGRRTEAFF.

This chain links TRBV5-1 with TRBJ2-7; D is ambiguous. The DNA end lines up better with TRBJ2-5; the J call may be wrong. The CDR3 contains 15 residues. Germline CDR1 reads SGHRS; CDR2 reads YFSETQ. The CDR3 region has the DNA TGCGCCAGCAGCTTTAGGCCCGCGCTCGGGGAGACCCAGTACTTC. It codes for CASSFRPALGETQYF.

This chain links TRBV10-2 with TRBJ2-7; TRBD1 matches 7 bases. V lost 7 bases, J lost 5 bases, and 5 bases stayed unmatched. The germline V gene encodes CDR1 WSHSY and CDR2 SAAADI. The CDR3 contains 12 residues. The CDR3 protein is CASIRQGDEQYF. The CDR3 bases are TGCGCCAGCATAAGACAGGGCGACGAGCAGTACTTC.

J is TRBJ2-7 and V is TRBV14, with D possibly matching TRBD1 (5 bases). Germline-derived CDR1 and CDR2 are SGHDN and FVKESK. The CDR3 loop spans 15 amino acids. Trimming took 0 bases from V and 3 from J, leaving 12 bases between them. In DNA form, the CDR3 reads TGTGCCAGCAGCCAAGATGGGGCGTCGTTCTACGAGCAGTACTTC. Its translation: CASSQDGASFYEQYF. The complete variable domain, with remaining parts taken from reference TRBV14 and TRBJ2-7, reads EAGVTQFPSHSVIEKGQTVTLRCDPISGHDNLYWYRRVMGKEIKFLLHFVKESKQDESGMPNNRFLAERTGGTYSTLKVQPAELEDSGVYFCASSQDGASFYEQYFGPGTRLTVT.

The J gene is TRBJ2-3, the V gene TRBV4-2; possibly TRBD2 for D (6 bases). The CDR3 is 18 residues long. Germline V gene data show CDR1 as LGHNA and CDR2 as YNFKEQ. Trimming left V 1 base short and J 0 bases short, with 17 bases between. DNA of the CDR3: TGTGCCAGCAGCCAAGCGCTTGGAGGTGGGGGGAGCACAGATACGCAGTATTTT. As protein: CASSQALGGGGSTDTQYF.

Many counts were recorded for this clonotype. The rearrangement links TRBV29-1 to TRBJ2-7, with TRBD2 matching over 14 bases. CDR1 is SQVTM and CDR2 is ANQGSEA in the germline V gene. The V segment lost 7 bases and the J segment 4 bases; nucleotides outside the gene matches: 15. The CDR3 spans 17 residues. CDR3 loop: CSARKSGLAGAKYEQYF. The DNA of the CDR3 is TGCAGCGCGAGGAAGTCGGGACTAGCGGGAGCTAAGTACGAGCAGTACTTC.

This clonotype has more than one count but fewer than ten. The chain is built from TRBV12-3 or TRBV12-4 and TRBJ1-1; 8 nucleotides line up with TRBD1. The CDR3 contains 14 residues. V trimming: 8 bases; J trimming: 1 base; junction bases outside the gene matches: 6. The CDR3 sequence is CASGMTGANTEAFF. The CDR3 DNA is TGTGCCAGCGGTATGACAGGGGCGAACACTGAAGCTTTCTTT.

This clonotype was found once. The chain uses TRBV6-2 or TRBV6-3 and TRBJ2-5; the match to TRBD1 covers 8 bases. The J call is in doubt because the DNA end fits TRBJ2-7 better. The CDR3 spans 15 residues. Germline V CDR1 and CDR2: MNHEY, SVGEGT. DNA for the CDR3: TGTGCCAGCAGTGGCCGACAGGGGAGTTACTACGAGCAGTACTTC. This encodes CASSGRQGSYYEQYF.

The J gene is TRBJ2-1, the V gene TRBV11-2, with a tentative D call TRBD1 (6 bases). Germline V gene lookup returns CDR1 SGHAT and CDR2 FQNNGV. CDR3 size: 13 residues. V lost 0 bases to trimming and J lost 13 bases, with 13 bases between them. The CDR3, as DNA: TGTGCCAGCAGCTTAGACCCAAACAGGGAACAGTTCTTC. Amino acid sequence: CASSLDPNREQFF.

This clonotype was recorded a few times. The gene calls are TRBV5-6 and TRBJ2-3; D could derive from TRBD1 or TRBD2 (5 bases each). Germline CDR1 and CDR2: SGHDT and YYEEEE. CDR3 length equals 14 residues. Trimming shortened V by 4 bases and J by 11 bases, and 20 bases separated the two germline ends. CDR3 in DNA: TGTGCCAGCAGCCCGGGGACGGCCTATGTGAGGCAGTATTTT. It yields the protein CASSPGTAYVRQYF.

As to this clonotype: A much larger clone is a single base away; this may be a read error. V is TRBV7-2 and J is TRBJ1-4; a weak D match, TRBD1 (5 bases). CDR1 is SGHTA, CDR2 FQGNSA, per germline. V was pared by 5 bases and J by 3 bases, with 16 bases between. The CDR3 has 16 amino acids. The CDR3 reads CASSHPGRRANEKLFF. The CDR3 nucleotides read TGTGCCAGCAGCCATCCAGGGAGGAGGGCTAATGAAAAACTGTTTTTT.

The chain employs TRBV9 and TRBJ1-6; 8 bases map to TRBD1. Germline V gives CDR1 SGDLS, CDR2 YYNGEE. The V segment lost 4 bases and the J segment 9 bases; nucleotides outside the gene matches: 9. The CDR3 is made up of 15 amino acids. The CDR3 DNA reads as TGTGCCAGCAGCCTCAGGACAGGGTTGAGTTCACCCCTCCACTTT. Amino acids: CASSLRTGLSSPLHF.

This clonotype showed up just a few times. CDR3 DNA: TGTGCCAGCAGTTACGGGACAGGGGGTAATTCACCCCTCCACTTT. Translating gives CASSYGTGGNSPLHF. The chain employs TRBV12-3 or TRBV12-4 and TRBJ1-6, with 11 bases identical to TRBD1. The CDR3 runs 15 residues. J lost 6 bases, V lost 4 bases, and 2 bases had no gene match.

The CDR3 coding sequence is TGCGCCAGCAGCGACCCCTGGCGGGGGGAAGGGACAGATACGCAGTATTTT. Translation: CASSDPWRGEGTDTQYF. The rearrangement uses TRBV5-1 and TRBJ2-3, with TRBD2 identical over 8 bases. Germline V lookup: CDR1 SGHRS, CDR2 YFSETQ. The CDR3 totals 17 residues. V shed 4 bases, J shed 3 bases, and the junction held 13 bases outside the gene matches.